Below, 28 T cell receptor beta chains from the same sample are listed, as sequenced in a study of regulatory T cells in long-lasting Graves disease. Relying on iRepertoire HTBI primers and Arm-PCR of CDR3 regions, the team built TCR beta libraries. Via MiXCR, TCRdb re-called the multiplex PCR reads, giving one row per CDR3 protein. The data contain 400,000 to 650,000 distinct CDR3 sequences, about 15% of them singletons. The sample's time point: newly diagnosed GD, antithyroid drugs for less than 3 months. Researchers made the TCR library from RNA that was extracted from PBMCs. This sample was also put to use in a study of T cells in Graves' hyperthyroidism and ophthalmopathy.

The sequences come from peripheral blood mononuclear cells (PBMCs), collected at new diagnosis, from a patient treated with antithyroid drugs. The receptor set was obtained from a woman aged 35 to 60 with Graves disease.

The chain joins TRBV2 to TRBJ1-2; tentative D call: TRBD1 (5 bases). CDR1 is SNHLY and CDR2 is FYNNEI in the germline V gene. This CDR3 comprises 14 residues. Trimming took 7 bases from V and 2 from J, leaving 14 bases between them. The CDR3 reads CASTPGRGNYGYTF. The CDR3 DNA follows: TGTGCCAGCACTCCGGGACGGGGAAACTATGGCTACACCTTC. Complete variable domain (other parts from reference TRBV2 and TRBJ1-2): EPEVTQTPSHQVTQMGQEVILRCVPISNHLYFYWYRQILGQKVEFLVSFYNNEISEKSEIFDDQFSVERPDGSNFTLKIRSTKLEDSAMYFCASTPGRGNYGYTFGSGTRLTVV.

This rearrangement joins TRBV14 to TRBJ2-3, with 8 positions matching TRBD2. With 7 bases clipped from V and 6 bases from J, the junction kept 12 bases outside the gene matches. CDR3 length equals 15 residues. Germline V CDR1 and CDR2: SGHDN, FVKESK. The CDR3, as DNA: TGTGCCAGCACCGGGACTAGAGCTCCCTCCGATACGCAGTATTTT. Translated, it gives CASTGTRAPSDTQYF.

The chain combines TRBV20-1 with TRBJ1-5; D is uncertain. V was cut by 7 bases and J by 0 bases, with 7 bases left in between. Germline CDR1 DFQATT, CDR2 SNEGSKA (reference sequence). The CDR3 covers 12 residues. The chain's CDR3 is CSVGDSNQPQHF. The CDR3, as DNA: TGCAGTGTTGGAGATAGCAATCAGCCCCAGCATTTT.

This clonotype was found many times. The V call is TRBV11-1, the J call TRBJ2-1; D gene ambiguous. This CDR3 has 16 amino acids. Germline CDR1 is SGHAT and CDR2 is FQDESV (reference sequence). V was cut by 1 base and J by 9 bases, with 19 bases left in between. The CDR3 sequence: CASSLGTVGDRSEQFF. DNA for the CDR3: TGTGCCAGCAGCTTAGGAACCGTAGGTGATAGGAGTGAGCAGTTCTTC.

Points on this clonotype: A much larger clone is a single base away; this may be a read error. Here the CDR3 reads CASSLGQRRDGQFF. The CDR3 DNA follows: TGTGCCAGCAGTTTAGGCCAGCGTCGGGATGGGCAGTTCTTC. The chain recombines TRBV12-3 or TRBV12-4 with TRBJ2-1, with D perhaps TRBD2 (5 bases). V lost 1 base and J lost 12, with 16 bases in between. The CDR3 has 14 residues.

This clonotype was detected ten times or more. V is TRBV5-1 and J is TRBJ2-3, with 7 positions matching TRBD1. Germline-derived CDR1 and CDR2 are SGHRS and YFSETQ. CDR3 size: 14 residues. V trimming: 0 bases; J trimming: 6 bases; junction bases outside the gene matches: 4. CDR3 coding DNA: TGCGCCAGCAGCTTGGGACAGGGATTGGATACGCAGTATTTT. It codes for CASSLGQGLDTQYF.

This clonotype has only a few counts. DNA of the CDR3: TGTGCCAGTAGCAGACCTAGCGGGGGGGCCGTGGAGCAGTTCTTC. This codes for CASSRPSGGAVEQFF. The chain uses TRBV19 and TRBJ2-1, with 12 bases that match TRBD2. The germline V gene encodes CDR1 LNHDA and CDR2 SQIVND (reference sequence). The CDR3 is 15 amino acids. After removal of 6 bases from V and 10 bases from J, the junction contained 10 bases not matched to a gene.

In its sample, this clonotype was seen many times. The chain is built from TRBV12-3 or TRBV12-4 and TRBJ2-2; 7 bases map to TRBD1. The CDR3 consists of 13 residues. The junction had 8 bases not matched to a gene; V was cut back by 10 bases and J by 6 bases. The DNA of the CDR3 is TGTGCCACCAGGGGGACGTCCGCCGGGGAGCTGTTTTTT. As protein: CATRGTSAGELFF.

J is TRBJ1-2 and V is TRBV11-3; perhaps TRBD1 as D (5 bases). The CDR3 has 12 residues. Trimming stripped 4 bases from V and 4 bases from J, with 7 bases between. Germline lookup yields CDR1 SGHNT and CDR2 YENEEA. The CDR3 DNA reads as TGTGCCAGCAGCTGGGGACGCTATGGCTACACCTTC. Protein sequence: CASSWGRYGYTF.

This clonotype has a handful of counts. The chain employs TRBV30 and TRBJ1-2; D possibly corresponds to TRBD1 (6 bases). V lost 5 bases and J 8 bases, leaving 12 bases between the germline ends. The CDR3 loop spans 11 amino acids. Germline V gives CDR1 GTSNPN, CDR2 SVGIG (reference sequence). In nucleotides, the CDR3 is TGTGCCTGGGATCGGGGGCGAGGCTACACCTTC. Amino acids: CAWDRGRGYTF.

In its sample, this clonotype was seen a few times. The chain links TRBV19 to TRBJ1-1, with 11 bases that match TRBD1. Losses at the gene ends were 4 bases for V and 8 bases for J; bases not matched to a gene: 6. Germline V gene lookup returns CDR1 LNHDA and CDR2 SQIVND (reference sequence). The CDR3 sequence is 14 residues long. CDR3 protein: CASSTGTGGREAFF. The CDR3 region has the DNA TGTGCCAGTAGTACTGGGACAGGGGGTCGGGAAGCTTTCTTT.

This clonotype was picked up many times. The chain employs TRBV11-3 and TRBJ2-5; 7 positions agree with TRBD1. J was trimmed by 5 bases and V by 1 base; bases with no gene match: 7. This CDR3 region has 15 residues. From germline, CDR1 is SGHNT and CDR2 YENEEA. The CDR3 sequence is CASSLALTGVETQYF. Written as DNA, the CDR3 is TGTGCCAGCAGCTTAGCCCTTACAGGGGTCGAGACCCAGTACTTC. Full variable domain (rest looked up from reference TRBV11-3 and TRBJ2-5): EAGVVQSPRYKIIEKKQPVAFWCNPISGHNTLYWYLQNLGQGPELLIRYENEEAVDDSQLPKDRFSAERLKGVDSTLKIQPAELGDSAVYLCASSLALTGVETQYFGPGTRLLVL.

On this clonotype itself: This may be a read error: a much more frequent sequence differs by one nucleotide. This rearrangement joins TRBV2 to TRBJ2-4; 7 bases map to TRBD2. Germline trimming cut 8 bases from V and 13 bases from J; bases unmatched to any gene: 17. This CDR3 contains 14 residues. Germline-derived CDR1 and CDR2 are SNHLY and FYNNEI. The CDR3 nucleotides are TGTGCCAGCGGACCGGGACTAACCTACAATGAGCAGTACTTC. This translates into CASGPGLTYNEQYF.

This clonotype was observed a handful of times. The chain carries TRBV12-5 and TRBJ1-5; 8 nucleotides align to TRBD1. V gave up 3 bases and J gave up 4 bases; unmatched junction bases: 2. Germline loops: CDR1 LGHNT, CDR2 FRNRAP. The CDR3 loop spans 14 amino acids. CDR3 loop: CASGFGQGNQPQHF. DNA for the CDR3: TGTGCTAGTGGTTTCGGACAGGGAAATCAGCCCCAGCATTTT.

This clonotype showed up many times. The V and J genes are TRBV15 and TRBJ1-4; 7 bases are shared with TRBD1. V lost 2 bases to trimming and J lost 6 bases; unmatched junction nucleotides: 6. This CDR3 has 15 residues. From germline, CDR1 is LNHNV and CDR2 YYDKDF (reference sequence). This CDR3 is CATSRLGQVDEKLFF. The CDR3 DNA is TGTGCCACCAGCAGACTAGGACAGGTGGATGAAAAACTGTTTTTT. Full variable domain (rest looked up from reference TRBV15 and TRBJ1-4): DAMVIQNPRYQVTQFGKPVTLSCSQTLNHNVMYWYQQKSSQAPKLLFHYYDKDFNNEADTPDNFQSRRPNTSFCFLDIRSPGLGDTAMYLCATSRLGQVDEKLFFGSGTQLSVL.

The CDR3 nucleotides read TGCGCCAGCAGCCCGGGACCCAAAATGAACACTGAAGCTTTCTTT. It encodes CASSPGPKMNTEAFF. This chain links TRBV5-1 with TRBJ1-1; D might be TRBD1 (5 bases). Trimming removed 4 bases from V and 0 bases from J, with 13 bases in between. Germline values: CDR1 SGHRS, CDR2 YFSETQ. This CDR3 spans 15 amino acids.

This clonotype was counted ten times or more. The J gene is TRBJ1-1, the V gene TRBV27, with D uncertain. The CDR3 consists of 13 residues. Germline V CDR1 and CDR2: MNHEY, SMNVEV (reference sequence). Deletions cut 4 bases from V and 2 bases from J, with 8 bases between. The CDR3 DNA reads TGTGCCAGCAGTTGGTCAGAAAACACTGAAGCTTTCTTT. It is translated as CASSWSENTEAFF.

This chain connects TRBV29-1 to TRBJ2-7, with D maybe TRBD2 (5 bases). The CDR3 covers 14 residues. Per the germline V gene, CDR1 is SQVTM and CDR2 is ANQGSEA. The ends were cut back, 0 bases at V and 3 bases at J, with 12 bases in the middle. The CDR3: CSVEDHAGGYEQYF. CDR3 sequence (DNA): TGCAGCGTTGAAGATCATGCCGGAGGCTACGAGCAGTACTTC.

The rearrangement links TRBV4-1 to TRBJ2-3, with 9 bases matching TRBD2. CDR3 length: 17 amino acids. The V gene's germline CDR1 is MGHRA and CDR2 YSYEKL. The V gene end was trimmed by 3 bases and the J gene end by 2 bases; junction bases not matched to a gene: 9. The CDR3 spells CASSQDGLAGITDTQYF. For the CDR3, the DNA is TGCGCCAGCAGCCAGGACGGGCTAGCGGGAATCACAGATACGCAGTATTTT.

This chain uses TRBV3-1 with TRBJ2-1; TRBD2 might be the D (6 bases). The CDR3 is 15 residues long. CDR1 and CDR2 from the germline V gene are LGHDT and YNNKEL (reference sequence). The V end lost 0 bases, the J end lost 4 bases, and 10 bases lay between the germline ends. CDR3 in amino acids: CASSQERLVYNEQFF. CDR3 bases: TGTGCCAGCAGCCAAGAGAGACTAGTTTACAATGAGCAGTTCTTC.

This chain uses TRBV3-1 with TRBJ1-2; weak D call: TRBD1 (6 bases). The V end lost 1 base, the J end lost 2 bases, and 11 bases lay between the germline ends. CDR3 length equals 15 residues. Germline lookup yields CDR1 LGHDT and CDR2 YNNKEL (reference sequence). CDR3 region: CASSQVQGRNYGYTF. The CDR3 DNA sequence: TGTGCCAGCAGCCAAGTCCAGGGGAGGAACTATGGCTACACCTTC.

This clonotype has a handful of counts. The CDR3 bases are TGTGCCAGCAGTTTAACTACAGATCAAGAGACCCAGTACTTC. Translation gives CASSLTTDQETQYF. This chain uses TRBV27 with TRBJ2-5; no clear D. V was pared by 2 bases and J by 2 bases, with 9 bases between. Germline lookup yields CDR1 MNHEY and CDR2 SMNVEV (reference sequence). The CDR3 runs 14 residues.

This clonotype has a handful of counts. The chain couples TRBV15 to TRBJ1-2; the match to TRBD1 covers 7 bases. This CDR3 contains 15 residues. The V segment lost 0 bases and the J segment 8 bases; nucleotides outside the gene matches: 9. Germline CDR1 reads LNHNV; CDR2 reads YYDKDF (reference sequence). The DNA for the CDR3 is TGTGCCACCAGCAGAGATCCGAGGGGGCATGAGGGCTACACCTTC. Its translation is CATSRDPRGHEGYTF.

The gene calls are TRBV6-2 or TRBV6-3 and TRBJ2-2; tentatively, D is TRBD2 (7 bases). CDR3 length equals 16 residues. Trimming left V 8 bases short and J 4 bases short, with 20 bases between. Germline CDR1 and CDR2: MNHEY and SVGEGT. The CDR3 protein is CASFLSRGASTGELFF. The DNA of the CDR3 is TGTGCCAGCTTTCTCTCCCGGGGGGCCAGCACCGGGGAGCTGTTTTTT.

Many counts were recorded for this clonotype. The rearrangement links TRBV6-2 or TRBV6-3 to TRBJ2-4; D is ambiguous. Trimming cost V 5 bases and J 9 bases, with 11 bases left between them. This CDR3 comprises 12 residues. CDR1 and CDR2 (germline): MNHEY, SVGEGT. DNA for the CDR3: TGTGCCAGCAGTGGGCGGTTTTCCATTCAGTACTTC. It yields the protein CASSGRFSIQYF.

This clonotype was seen repeatedly, ten times or more. The V gene is TRBV6-5, the J gene TRBJ1-6; a possible D gene is TRBD1 (5 bases). CDR3 size: 14 residues. In germline, CDR1 is MNHEY, CDR2 SVGAGI. Trimming removed 2 bases at V and 10 bases at J, with 12 bases between. This chain's CDR3 is CASSYGGGGSPLHF. In DNA form, the CDR3 reads TGTGCCAGCAGTTACGGGGGGGGTGGCTCACCCCTCCACTTT.

This clonotype was detected ten times or more. The chain employs TRBV12-5 and TRBJ2-3, with unresolved D. In germline, CDR1 is LGHNT, CDR2 FRNRAP. V lost 10 bases, J lost 4 bases, and 21 bases lay in between. The CDR3 sequence is 15 residues long. The DNA for the CDR3 is TGTGCTACCTCCGAATCCCCCCCGCAGTCAGATACGCAGTATTTT. The encoded protein is CATSESPPQSDTQYF.

This clonotype was seen repeatedly, ten times or more. The rearrangement uses TRBV28 and TRBJ2-5; unclear D gene. V was clipped by 6 bases and J by 1 base, with 12 bases between them. The CDR3 contains 14 residues. Germline V gene sequence: CDR1 MDHEN, CDR2 SYDVKM. In DNA, the CDR3 is TGTGCCAGCAGCAAAACAGTATCCCAAGAGACCCAGTACTTC. Amino acid sequence: CASSKTVSQETQYF. Full variable domain (remainder filled in from reference TRBV28 and TRBJ2-5): DVKVTQSSRYLVKRTGEKVFLECVQDMDHENMFWYRQDPGLGLRLIYFSYDVKMKEKGDIPEGYSVSREKKERFSLILESASTNQTSMYLCASSKTVSQETQYFGPGTRLLVL.